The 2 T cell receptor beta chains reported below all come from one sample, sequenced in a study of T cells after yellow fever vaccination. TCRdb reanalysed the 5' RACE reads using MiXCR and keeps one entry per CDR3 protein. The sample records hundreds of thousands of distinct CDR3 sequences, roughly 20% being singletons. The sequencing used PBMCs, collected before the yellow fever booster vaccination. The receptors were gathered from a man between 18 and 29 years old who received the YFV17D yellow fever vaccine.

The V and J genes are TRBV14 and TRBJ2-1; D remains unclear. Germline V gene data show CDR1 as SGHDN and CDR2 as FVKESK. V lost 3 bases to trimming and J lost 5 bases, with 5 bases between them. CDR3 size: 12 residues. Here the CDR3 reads CASSHMHNEQFF. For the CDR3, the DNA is TGTGCCAGCAGCCATATGCACAATGAGCAGTTCTTC.

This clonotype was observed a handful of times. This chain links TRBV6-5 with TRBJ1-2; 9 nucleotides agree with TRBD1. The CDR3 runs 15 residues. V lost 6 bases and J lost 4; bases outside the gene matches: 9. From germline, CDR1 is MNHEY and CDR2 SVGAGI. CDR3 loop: CASRSRDRELYGYTF. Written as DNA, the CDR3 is TGTGCCAGCAGGTCCCGGGACAGGGAACTCTATGGCTACACCTTC.